The 3 T cell receptor beta chains below all came from one sample that was sequenced in a study of T cell repertoires in cytomegalovirus infection. No antigen is known for these receptors. TCRdb analysed the reads with MiXCR anew, one entry per CDR3 protein. The sample includes roughly 860,000 distinct CDR3 sequences, approximately 32% of them seen just once. The starting material was cultured CD8+ T cells from PBMCs, obtained from culture after CMV antigen stimulation. Receptors originate from a human donor in good health (CMV status not recorded). Some clones in this sample may be carry-over from other donors' samples.

DNA of the CDR3: TGTGTGACGAACATGAGCTCCTATAATTCACCCCTCCACTTT. Encoded protein: CVTNMSSYNSPLHF. The chain joins TRBV19 to TRBJ1-6; D ambiguous. The CDR3 loop spans 14 amino acids. Per the germline V gene, CDR1 is LNHDA and CDR2 is SQIVND (reference sequence).

V gene TRBV15 combines with J gene TRBJ1-5; unclear D gene. The CDR3 is 13 amino acids. V lost 5 bases, J lost 4 bases, and 9 bases lay in between. Germline assignment: CDR1 LNHNV and CDR2 YYDKDF (reference sequence). CDR3 loop: CATSWFPNQPQHF. CDR3 nucleotides: TGTGCCACCAGCTGGTTTCCGAATCAGCCCCAGCATTTT.

V usage is TRBV6-8 and J usage is TRBJ2-3; a possible D gene is TRBD1 (5 bases). V shed 5 bases and J shed 0 bases, with 18 bases lying between them. The CDR3 has 17 residues. Germline V gives CDR1 MNHGY, CDR2 SAAAGT. The CDR3 protein is CASSRKRGYTSTDTQYF. CDR3 bases: TGTGCCAGCAGTCGGAAAAGGGGATATACTAGCACAGATACGCAGTATTTT.